This T cell receptor beta chain was captured by sequencing in a study of blood T cell repertoires in COVID-19. Study-level information: Whether acute or convalescent, the COVID-19 samples came from the United States, Italy and Spain. Nucleic acid was either cDNA or gDNA, and it came from T cells, B-cell-depleted T cells, or PBMCs.

There are 16 residues in the CDR3. CDR1 is LGHNT, CDR2 FRNRAP, per germline. The junction had 9 bases not matched to a gene; V was cut back by 5 bases and J by 1 base. Seattle patients were enrolled while actively infected and followed longitudinally. Authors' data handling: Quantification of nucleated cells was approximated via reference gene primer amplification. Sequencing used immunoSEQ multiplex PCR; TCRdb keeps in-frame clones, though not all of them. The D gene and trimming were derived from the DNA, and the V and J assignments and clone size from that table. The sample holds approximately 270,000 clones, about 85% seen once.

The TCR sequence derives from a human donor with COVID-19, enrolled during active disease. The donor label of this sample is uncertain. The V call is TRBV12-5, the J call TRBJ2-3; 7 nucleotides align to TRBD2. Sequences were obtained from peripheral blood. CDR3 loop: CASGVLSGAGTDTQYF. CDR3 sequence (DNA): TGTGCTAGTGGTGTTCTCAGCGGGGCAGGCACAGATACGCAGTATTTT.